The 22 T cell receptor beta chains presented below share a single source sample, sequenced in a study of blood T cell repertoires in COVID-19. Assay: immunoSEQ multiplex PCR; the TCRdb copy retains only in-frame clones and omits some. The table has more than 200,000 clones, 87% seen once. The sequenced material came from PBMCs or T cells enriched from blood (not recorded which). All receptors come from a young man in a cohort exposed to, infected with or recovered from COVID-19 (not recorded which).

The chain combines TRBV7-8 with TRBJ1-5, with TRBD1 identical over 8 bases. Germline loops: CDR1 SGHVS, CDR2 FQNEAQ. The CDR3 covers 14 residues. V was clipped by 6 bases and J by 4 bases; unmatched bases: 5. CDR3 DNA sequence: TGTGCCAGCAGTCCAAACAGGGGGAATCAGCCCCAGCATTTT. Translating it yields CASSPNRGNQPQHF.

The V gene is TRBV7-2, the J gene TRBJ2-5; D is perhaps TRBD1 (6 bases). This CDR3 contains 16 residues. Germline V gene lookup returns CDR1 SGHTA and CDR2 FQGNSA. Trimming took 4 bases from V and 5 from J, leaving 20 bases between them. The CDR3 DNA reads TGTGCCAGCAGCTCCCGGACTGGGTGGGGGCGGGAGACCCAGTACTTC. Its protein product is CASSSRTGWGRETQYF.

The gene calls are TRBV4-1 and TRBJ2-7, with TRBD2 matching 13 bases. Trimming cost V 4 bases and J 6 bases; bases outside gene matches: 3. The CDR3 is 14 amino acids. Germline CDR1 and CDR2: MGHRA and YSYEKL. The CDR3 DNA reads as TGCGCCAGCAGCCTGACTAGCGGGAGGCCCGAGCAGTACTTC. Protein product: CASSLTSGRPEQYF.

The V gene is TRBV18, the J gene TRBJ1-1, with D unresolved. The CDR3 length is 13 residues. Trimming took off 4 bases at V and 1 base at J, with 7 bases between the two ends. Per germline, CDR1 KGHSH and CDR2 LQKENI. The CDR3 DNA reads TGTGCCAGCTCACGGGCAGGGAACACTGAAGCTTTCTTT. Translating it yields CASSRAGNTEAFF.

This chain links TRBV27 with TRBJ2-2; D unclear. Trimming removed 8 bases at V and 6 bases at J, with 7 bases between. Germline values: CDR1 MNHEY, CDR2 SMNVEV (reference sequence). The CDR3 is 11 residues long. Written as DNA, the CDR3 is TGTGCCAGCGGTCGAGCCGGGGAGCTGTTTTTT. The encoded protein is CASGRAGELFF.

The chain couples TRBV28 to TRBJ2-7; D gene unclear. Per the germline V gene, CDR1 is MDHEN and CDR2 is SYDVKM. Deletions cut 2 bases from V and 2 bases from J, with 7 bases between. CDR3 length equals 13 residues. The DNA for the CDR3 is TGTGCCAGCAGTTTAACAGCTCCCTACGAGCAGTACTTC. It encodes CASSLTAPYEQYF. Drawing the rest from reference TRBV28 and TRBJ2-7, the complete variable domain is DVKVTQSSRYLVKRTGEKVFLECVQDMDHENMFWYRQDPGLGLRLIYFSYDVKMKEKGDIPEGYSVSREKKERFSLILESASTNQTSMYLCASSLTAPYEQYFGPGTRLTVT.

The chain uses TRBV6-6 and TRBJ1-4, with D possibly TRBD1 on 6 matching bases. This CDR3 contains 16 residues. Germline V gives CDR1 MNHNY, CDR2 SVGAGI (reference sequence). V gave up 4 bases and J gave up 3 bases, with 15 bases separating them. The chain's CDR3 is CASSLGRGGPNEKLFF. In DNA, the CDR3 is TGTGCCAGCAGTTTGGGCAGGGGTGGTCCTAATGAAAAACTGTTTTTT.

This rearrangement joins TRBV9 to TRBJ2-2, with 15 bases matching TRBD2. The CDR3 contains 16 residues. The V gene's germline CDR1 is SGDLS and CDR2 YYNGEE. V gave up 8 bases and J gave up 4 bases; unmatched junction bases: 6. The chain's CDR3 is CASGLAGGMPTGELFF. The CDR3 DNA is TGTGCCAGTGGACTAGCGGGAGGGATGCCCACCGGGGAGCTGTTTTTT.

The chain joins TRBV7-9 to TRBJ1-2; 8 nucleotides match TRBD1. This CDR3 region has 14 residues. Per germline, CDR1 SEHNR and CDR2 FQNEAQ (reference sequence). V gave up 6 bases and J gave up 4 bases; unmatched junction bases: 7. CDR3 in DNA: TGTGCCAGCAGTTTCTCGACAGGGGTCTATGGCTACACCTTC. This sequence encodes CASSFSTGVYGYTF.

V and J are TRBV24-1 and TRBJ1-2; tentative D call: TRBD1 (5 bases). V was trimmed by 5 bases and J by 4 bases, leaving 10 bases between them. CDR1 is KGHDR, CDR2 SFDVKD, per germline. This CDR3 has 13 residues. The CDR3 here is CATSAGVGYGYTF. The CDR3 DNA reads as TGTGCCACCAGTGCGGGGGTGGGCTATGGCTACACCTTC.

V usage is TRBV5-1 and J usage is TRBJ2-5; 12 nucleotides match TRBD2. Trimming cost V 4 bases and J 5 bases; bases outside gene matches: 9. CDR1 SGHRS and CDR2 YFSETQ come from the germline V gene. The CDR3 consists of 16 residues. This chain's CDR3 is CASSRRLAGAGETQYF. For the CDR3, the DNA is TGCGCCAGCAGCAGGCGACTAGCGGGAGCGGGTGAGACCCAGTACTTC.

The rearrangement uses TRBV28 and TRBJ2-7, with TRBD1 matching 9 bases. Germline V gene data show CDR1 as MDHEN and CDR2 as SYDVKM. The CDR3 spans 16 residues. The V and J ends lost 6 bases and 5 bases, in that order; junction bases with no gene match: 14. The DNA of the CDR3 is TGTGCCAGCAGACCCCAGGGGACAGGGTATTCCAACGAGCAGTACTTC. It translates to CASRPQGTGYSNEQYF.

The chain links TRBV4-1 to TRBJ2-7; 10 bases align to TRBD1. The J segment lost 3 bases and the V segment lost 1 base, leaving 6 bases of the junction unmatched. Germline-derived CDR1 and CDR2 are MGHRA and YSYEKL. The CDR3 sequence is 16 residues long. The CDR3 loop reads CASSQVGTGDFYEQYF. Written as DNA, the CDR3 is TGCGCCAGCAGCCAAGTTGGGACAGGGGACTTCTACGAGCAGTACTTC.

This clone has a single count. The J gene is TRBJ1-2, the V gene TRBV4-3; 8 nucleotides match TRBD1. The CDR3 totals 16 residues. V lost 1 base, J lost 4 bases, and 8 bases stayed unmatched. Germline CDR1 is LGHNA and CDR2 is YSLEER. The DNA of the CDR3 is TGCGCCAGCAGCCAAGGGATATTGACAGGGGCCTATGGCTACACCTTC. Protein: CASSQGILTGAYGYTF.

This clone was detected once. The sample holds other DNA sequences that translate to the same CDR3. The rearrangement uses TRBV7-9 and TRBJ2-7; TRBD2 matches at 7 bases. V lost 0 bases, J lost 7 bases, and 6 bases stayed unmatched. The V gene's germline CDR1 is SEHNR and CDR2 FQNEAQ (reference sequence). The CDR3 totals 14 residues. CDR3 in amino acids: CASSLAGGPGEQYF. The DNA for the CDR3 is TGTGCCAGCAGCTTAGCGGGAGGGCCCGGAGAGCAGTACTTC.

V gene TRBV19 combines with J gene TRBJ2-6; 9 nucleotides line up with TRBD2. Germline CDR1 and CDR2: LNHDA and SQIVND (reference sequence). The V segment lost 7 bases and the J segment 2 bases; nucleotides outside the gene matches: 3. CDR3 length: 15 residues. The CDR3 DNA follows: TGTGCCAGTATCTCTAGCGGGACTGGGGCCAACGTCCTGACTTTC. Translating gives CASISSGTGANVLTF.

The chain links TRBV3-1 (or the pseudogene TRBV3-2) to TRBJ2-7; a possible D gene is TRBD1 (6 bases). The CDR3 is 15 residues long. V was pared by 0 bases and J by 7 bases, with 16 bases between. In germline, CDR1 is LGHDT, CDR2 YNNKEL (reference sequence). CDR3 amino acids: CASSQDGTLVVEQYF. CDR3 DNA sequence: TGTGCCAGCAGCCAAGATGGGACACTAGTGGTGGAGCAGTACTTC.

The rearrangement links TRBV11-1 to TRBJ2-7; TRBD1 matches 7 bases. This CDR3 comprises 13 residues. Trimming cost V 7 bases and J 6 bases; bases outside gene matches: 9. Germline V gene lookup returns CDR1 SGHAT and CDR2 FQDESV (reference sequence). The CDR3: CASTIGQAGEQYF. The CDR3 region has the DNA TGTGCCAGCACCATCGGACAGGCCGGCGAGCAGTACTTC. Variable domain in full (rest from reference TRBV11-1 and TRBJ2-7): EAEVAQSPRYKITEKSQAVAFWCDPISGHATLYWYRQILGQGPELLVQFQDESVVDDSQLPKDRFSAERLKGVDSTLKIQPAELGDSAMYLCASTIGQAGEQYFGPGTRLTVT.

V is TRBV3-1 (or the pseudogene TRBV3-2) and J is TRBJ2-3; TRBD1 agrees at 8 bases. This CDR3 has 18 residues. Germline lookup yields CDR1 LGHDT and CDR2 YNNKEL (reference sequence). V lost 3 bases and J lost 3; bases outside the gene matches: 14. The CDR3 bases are TGTGCCAGCAGCCACGGAGGGACAGGATTCAGCGTGACAGATACGCAGTATTTT. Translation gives CASSHGGTGFSVTDTQYF.

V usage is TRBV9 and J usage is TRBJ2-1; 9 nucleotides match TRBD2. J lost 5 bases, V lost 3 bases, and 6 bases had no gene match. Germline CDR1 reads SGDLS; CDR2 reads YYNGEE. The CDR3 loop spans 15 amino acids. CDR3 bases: TGTGCCAGCAGCGAAGAGGGACTAGCTAACAATGAGCAGTTCTTC. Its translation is CASSEEGLANNEQFF.

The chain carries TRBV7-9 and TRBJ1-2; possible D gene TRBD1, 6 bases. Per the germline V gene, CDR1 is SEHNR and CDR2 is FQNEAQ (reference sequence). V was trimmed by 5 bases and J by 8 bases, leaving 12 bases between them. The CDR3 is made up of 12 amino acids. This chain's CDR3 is CASSPGGLGYTF. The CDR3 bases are TGTGCCAGCAGCCCGGGGGGGCTCGGCTACACCTTC.

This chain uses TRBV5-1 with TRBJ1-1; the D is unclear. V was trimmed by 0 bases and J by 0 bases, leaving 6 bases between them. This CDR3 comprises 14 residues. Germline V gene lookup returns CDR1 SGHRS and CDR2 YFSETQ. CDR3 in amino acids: CASSLVAVNTEAFF. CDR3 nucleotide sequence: TGCGCCAGCAGCTTGGTGGCGGTGAACACTGAAGCTTTCTTT.